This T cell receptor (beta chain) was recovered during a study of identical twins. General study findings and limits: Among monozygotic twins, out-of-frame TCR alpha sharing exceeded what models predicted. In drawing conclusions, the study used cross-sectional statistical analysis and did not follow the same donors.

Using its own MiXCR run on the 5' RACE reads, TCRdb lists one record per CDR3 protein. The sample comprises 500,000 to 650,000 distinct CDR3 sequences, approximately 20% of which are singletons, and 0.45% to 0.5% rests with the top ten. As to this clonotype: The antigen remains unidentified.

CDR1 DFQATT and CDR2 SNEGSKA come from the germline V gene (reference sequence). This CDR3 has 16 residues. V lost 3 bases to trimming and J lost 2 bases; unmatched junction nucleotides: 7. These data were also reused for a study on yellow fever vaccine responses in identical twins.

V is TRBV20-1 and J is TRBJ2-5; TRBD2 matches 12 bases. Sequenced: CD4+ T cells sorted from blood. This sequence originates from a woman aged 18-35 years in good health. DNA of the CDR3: TGCAGTGCTAGCGTGCTAGCGGGAGGGGGGCAAGAGACCCAGTACTTC. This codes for CSASVLAGGGQETQYF.